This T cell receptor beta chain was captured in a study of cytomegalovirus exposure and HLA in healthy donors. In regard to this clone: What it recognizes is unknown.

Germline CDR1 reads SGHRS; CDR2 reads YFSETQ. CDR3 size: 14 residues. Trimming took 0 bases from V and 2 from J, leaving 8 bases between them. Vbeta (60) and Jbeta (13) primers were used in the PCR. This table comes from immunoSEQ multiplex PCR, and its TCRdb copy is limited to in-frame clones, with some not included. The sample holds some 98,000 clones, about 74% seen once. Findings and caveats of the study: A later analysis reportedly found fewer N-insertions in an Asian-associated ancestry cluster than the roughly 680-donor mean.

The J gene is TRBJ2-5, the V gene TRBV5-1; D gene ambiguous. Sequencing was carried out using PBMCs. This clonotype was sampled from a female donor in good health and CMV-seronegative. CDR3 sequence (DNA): TGCGCCAGCAGCTTGGTTACAGATCAAGAGACCCAGTACTTC. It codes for CASSLVTDQETQYF.